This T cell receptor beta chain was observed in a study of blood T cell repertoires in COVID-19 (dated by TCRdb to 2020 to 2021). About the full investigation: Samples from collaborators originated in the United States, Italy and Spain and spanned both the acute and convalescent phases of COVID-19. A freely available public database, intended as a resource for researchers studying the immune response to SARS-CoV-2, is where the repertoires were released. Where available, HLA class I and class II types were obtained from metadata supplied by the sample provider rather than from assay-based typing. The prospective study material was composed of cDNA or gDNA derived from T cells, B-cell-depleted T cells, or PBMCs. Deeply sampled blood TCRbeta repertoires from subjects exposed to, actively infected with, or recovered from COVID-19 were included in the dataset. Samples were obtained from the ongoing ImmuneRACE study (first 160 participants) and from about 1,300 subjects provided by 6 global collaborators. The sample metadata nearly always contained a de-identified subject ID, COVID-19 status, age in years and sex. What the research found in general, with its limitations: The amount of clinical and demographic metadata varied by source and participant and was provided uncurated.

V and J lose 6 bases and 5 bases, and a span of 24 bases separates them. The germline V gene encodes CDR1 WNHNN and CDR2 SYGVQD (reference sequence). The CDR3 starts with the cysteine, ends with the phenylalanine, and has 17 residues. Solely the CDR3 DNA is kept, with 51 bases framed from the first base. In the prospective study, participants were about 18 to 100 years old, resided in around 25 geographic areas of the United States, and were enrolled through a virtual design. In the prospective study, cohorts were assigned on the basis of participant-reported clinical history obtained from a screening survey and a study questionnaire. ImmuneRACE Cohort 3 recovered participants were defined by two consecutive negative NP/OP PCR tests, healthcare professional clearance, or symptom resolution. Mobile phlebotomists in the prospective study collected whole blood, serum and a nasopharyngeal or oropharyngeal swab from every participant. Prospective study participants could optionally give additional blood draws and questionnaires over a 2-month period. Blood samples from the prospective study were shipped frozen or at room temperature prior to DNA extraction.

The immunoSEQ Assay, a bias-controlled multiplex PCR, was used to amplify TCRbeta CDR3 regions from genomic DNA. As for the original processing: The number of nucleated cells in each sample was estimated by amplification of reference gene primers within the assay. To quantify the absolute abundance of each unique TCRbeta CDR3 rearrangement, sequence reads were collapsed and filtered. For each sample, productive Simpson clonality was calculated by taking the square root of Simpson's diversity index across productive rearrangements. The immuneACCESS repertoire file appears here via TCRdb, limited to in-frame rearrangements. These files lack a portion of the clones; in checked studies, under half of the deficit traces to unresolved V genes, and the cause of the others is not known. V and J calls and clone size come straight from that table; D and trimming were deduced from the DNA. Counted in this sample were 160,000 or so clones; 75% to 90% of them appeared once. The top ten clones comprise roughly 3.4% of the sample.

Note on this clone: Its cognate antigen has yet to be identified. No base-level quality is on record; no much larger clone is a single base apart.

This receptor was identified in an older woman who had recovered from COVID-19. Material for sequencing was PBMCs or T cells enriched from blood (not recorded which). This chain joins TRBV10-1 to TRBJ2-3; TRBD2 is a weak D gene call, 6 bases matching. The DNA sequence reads TGCGCCAGCAGCCCCGAGAGGGTTGGTAGCGGTTTAGATACGCAGTATTTT. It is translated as CASSPERVGSGLDTQYF.